This note documents a single T cell receptor beta chain sequence. The data belong to a study of OX40 agonist ivuxolimab in advanced cancers. The CDR3 is made up of 11 amino acids. V dropped 3 bases and J dropped 5 bases, with 4 bases sitting between them. Germline V gene sequence: CDR1 MNHNY, CDR2 SVGAGI (reference sequence). Measured with immunoSEQ multiplex PCR; TCRdb has only the in-frame clones, and not every one. The sample records approximately 100,000 clones, approximately 80% being singletons. This receptor was identified in an adult with an advanced solid tumor such as melanoma, head and neck, liver or kidney cancer. V is TRBV6-6 and J is TRBJ1-1; D gene uncertain. Sequencing was performed on CD4+ or CD8+ T cells sorted from blood, taken in a trial of the OX40 agonist ivuxolimab. CDR3 protein: CASSYGTEAFF. CDR3 sequence (DNA): TGTGCCAGCAGTTATGGGACTGAAGCTTTCTTT.